Listed below are T cell receptor beta chains from one sample, sequenced in a study of T cell responses to AZD1222 COVID-19 vaccine. Profiled with immunoSEQ multiplex PCR; TCRdb holds only in-frame clones, not every one. The table records tens of thousands of clones, 90% of them present only once. The sample in question was peripheral blood, obtained on day 0 of AZD1222 vaccination. The receptors come from an adult in good health. The CDR3 runs from the conserved cysteine through the conserved F or W. The order of the fields is clone size, J gene, D gene, V gene, CDR3 DNA, CDR3 protein. D genes are given only for firm matches. Size tells how often a clone was seen (once, few, many) or the class of an expanded clone, and some rows leave it out.

NA	TRBJ2-3	NA	TRBV7-9	TGTGCCAGCAGCTTGTCGGGCAGGTTCCCAGATACGCAGTATTTT	CASSLSGRFPDTQYF
NA	TRBJ2-2	NA	TRBV5-6	TGTGCCAGCAGCGTTTACAAGGGGATAACCGGGGAGCTGTTTTTT	CASSVYKGITGELFF
NA	TRBJ1-3	NA	TRBV27	TGTGCCAGCACCTCAGTAAACTCTGGAAACACCATATATTTT	CASTSVNSGNTIYF
NA	TRBJ1-6	TRBD1	TRBV7-3	TGTGCCAGCAGCCTTGACAGGGGTAATTCACCCCTCCACTTT	CASSLDRGNSPLHF
NA	TRBJ2-2	NA	TRBV20-1	TGCAGTGCCAGTTCCGGGGAGCTGTTTTTT	CSASSGELFF
NA	TRBJ1-5	NA	TRBV12-3/TRBV12-4	TGTGCCAGCAGTTTATTTAGCAATCAGCCCCAGCATTTT	CASSLFSNQPQHF
NA	TRBJ2-5	NA	TRBV18	TGTGCCAGCTCCGTGGGGGGAACCCAAGAGACCCAGTACTTC	CASSVGGTQETQYF
NA	TRBJ1-2	TRBD1	TRBV27	TGTGCCAGCAGTCTGAAACTGCCGGGACAGGGGTTCTATGGCTACACCTTC	CASSLKLPGQGFYGYTF
NA	TRBJ1-2	NA	TRBV4-3	TGCGCCAGCAGCCAAGCGTCACAGAGCTATGGCTACACCTTC	CASSQASQSYGYTF
NA	TRBJ1-6	TRBD1	TRBV7-8	TGTGCCAGCAGCCGACAGGGCAGCTCCTATAATTCACCCCTCCACTTT	CASSRQGSSYNSPLHF
NA	TRBJ2-7	TRBD2	TRBV6-2/TRBV6-3	TGTGCCAGCAGTTACGGGCGGGGGGTCTACGAGCAGTACTTC	CASSYGRGVYEQYF
NA	TRBJ1-5	NA	TRBV3-1/TRBV3-2	TGTGCCAGCAGCCAAGAAGGTGGGTGGCAGCCCCAGCATTTT	CASSQEGGWQPQHF
NA	TRBJ2-1	NA	TRBV5-1	TGCGCCAGCAGCTACCCGTCCGCTCGGGGAATCTTC	CASSYPSARGIF
NA	TRBJ1-4	NA	TRBV2	TGTGCCAGCAGTAAACAGGGAACTGGAGAAAAACTGTTTTTT	CASSKQGTGEKLFF
NA	TRBJ1-4	NA	TRBV6-5	TGTGCCAGCCGAAGTATCAGTTTTGGGGAAAAACTGTTTTTT	CASRSISFGEKLFF
NA	TRBJ2-2	TRBD1	TRBV4-2	TGTGCCAGCAGGGGACAGGGGGCGGACACCGGGGAGCTGTTTTTT	CASRGQGADTGELFF
NA	TRBJ2-1	TRBD1	TRBV5-1	TGCGCCAGCAGCTCGCTCACCGGGACAGGGGGAATCAATGAGCAGTTCTTC	CASSSLTGTGGINEQFF
NA	TRBJ2-2	TRBD1	TRBV6-4	TGTGCCAGCAGTGACTCGCAGGGGGCCGACACCGGGGAGCTGTTTTTT	CASSDSQGADTGELFF
NA	TRBJ2-4	TRBD1	TRBV3-1/TRBV3-2	TGTGCCAGCAGCCATACAGACAGGGGGGCGGCCAAAAACATTCAGTACTTC	CASSHTDRGAAKNIQYF
once	TRBJ2-1	NA	TRBV3-1/TRBV3-2	TGTGCCAGCAGCCAAGCGGGGGCGGGCTTTAGGTTCCAGTTCTTC	CASSQAGAGFRFQFF
NA	TRBJ2-1	TRBD1	TRBV7-2	TGTGCCAGCAGCTTCCGGGACAGGGGATGGAATGAGCAGTTCTTC	CASSFRDRGWNEQFF
NA	TRBJ1-2	NA	TRBV18	TGTGCCAGCTCACCAGGGCACTATGGCTACACCTTC	CASSPGHYGYTF
NA	TRBJ2-7	NA	TRBV10-3	TGTGCCATCAGTGATGATCGGTCCTCCTACGAGCAGTACTTC	CAISDDRSSYEQYF
NA	TRBJ1-6	TRBD1	TRBV5-4	TGTGCCAGCAGCTGGGGACAGGGGGCCGGTAATTCACCCCTCCACTTT	CASSWGQGAGNSPLHF
NA	TRBJ2-7	NA	TRBV7-3	TGTGCCAGCAGCTTAATGGGGGATAGGACCTACGAGCAGTACTTC	CASSLMGDRTYEQYF
once	TRBJ2-6	TRBD1	TRBV19	TGTGCCAGTAGTATTTGGGGACAGGGGGCCTCTGGGGCCAACGTCCTGACTTTC	CASSIWGQGASGANVLTF
NA	TRBJ2-3	NA	TRBV5-4	TGTGCCAGCAGCTTTGTGGATAGCACAGATACGCAGTATTTT	CASSFVDSTDTQYF
NA	TRBJ1-1	NA	TRBV7-3	TGTGCCAGCAGCCCTTCCATAGGTGGGGTAGCTTTCTTT	CASSPSIGGVAFF
NA	TRBJ2-1	TRBD2	TRBV10-3	TGTGCCATCAGTGAGTCGACTAGCGGGAGTAGCCATGAGCAGTTCTTC	CAISESTSGSSHEQFF
NA	TRBJ2-3	NA	TRBV11-1	TGTGCCAGCAGCCTGGCGGAGGGGCACACAGATACGCAGTATTTT	CASSLAEGHTDTQYF
NA	TRBJ1-2	NA	TRBV7-2	TGTGCCACCAGGGGTGGGAATAACTATGGCTACACCTTC	CATRGGNNYGYTF
NA	TRBJ1-5	NA	TRBV18	TGTGCCACGGGAGTATATAGCAATCAGCCCCAGCATTTT	CATGVYSNQPQHF
NA	TRBJ2-1	NA	TRBV19	TGTGCCAGTAGTAACCTCTTGGACAATGAGCAGTTCTTC	CASSNLLDNEQFF
NA	TRBJ1-3	NA	TRBV19	TGTGCCACCTCCCCGGTACAGCTCTCTGGAAACACCATATATTTT	CATSPVQLSGNTIYF
NA	TRBJ1-2	NA	TRBV5-1	TGCGCCAGCAGCTTGGCCGGGACGGCCTATGGCTACACCTTC	CASSLAGTAYGYTF